The 9 T cell receptor beta chains listed next were all sequenced from one sample in a study of T cells after somatic rescue of genetic block. Method: immunoSEQ multiplex PCR; TCRdb's copy keeps in-frame clones and lacks some. Of 13,000 to 15,000 clones listed, around three quarters are singletons. Material: peripheral blood mononuclear cells (PBMCs). Source of these receptors: a boy younger than 18.

V usage is TRBV23-1 and J usage is TRBJ1-5; D may be TRBD1 (6 bases). TRBV23-1 is recorded as an ORF, its role being uncertain. V was cut by 1 base and J by 5 bases, with 12 bases left in between. CDR3 size: 15 residues. The CDR3 DNA sequence: TGCGCCAGCAGTCAATACCGGGACATTGATCAGCCCCAGCATTTT. This codes for CASSQYRDIDQPQHF.

Relative to its sample, this clone is medium-sized. The chain carries TRBV19 and TRBJ1-1; unclear D gene. The V end was cut by 7 bases, the J end by 4 bases, with 16 bases between. From germline, CDR1 is LNHDA and CDR2 SQIVND (reference sequence). The CDR3 totals 14 residues. CDR3 nucleotide sequence: TGTGCCAGTACCCACGGTGCTGGAACCACTGAAGCTTTCTTT. As protein: CASTHGAGTTEAFF.

This clone was counted a single time. The J gene is TRBJ2-6, the V gene TRBV6-6; D is possibly TRBD1 (5 bases). Germline V gene sequence: CDR1 MNHNY, CDR2 SVGAGI (reference sequence). Trimming removed 4 bases from V and 0 bases from J, with 10 bases in between. The CDR3 has 16 residues. The CDR3 reads CASSFDRSSGANVLTF. CDR3 in DNA: TGTGCCAGCAGTTTTGACAGAAGCTCTGGGGCCAACGTCCTGACTTTC.

The rearrangement uses TRBV7-2 and TRBJ2-5; 9 bases map to TRBD1. The trim removed 5 bases at V and 4 bases at J, leaving 2 bases unmatched. The CDR3 length is 13 residues. The germline V gene has CDR1 SGHTA and CDR2 FQGNSA. In DNA form, the CDR3 reads TGTGCCAGCAGCCCGGACAGGGGAGAGACCCAGTACTTC. This translates into CASSPDRGETQYF. The full variable domain, its missing parts supplied by reference TRBV7-2 and TRBJ2-5, is GAGVSQSPSNKVTEKGKDVELRCDPISGHTALYWYRQSLGQGLEFLIYFQGNSAPDKSGLPSDRFSAERTGGSVSTLTIQRTQQEDSAVYLCASSPDRGETQYFGPGTRLLVL.

The chain uses TRBV11-2 and TRBJ1-4; no reliable D call. This CDR3 region has 16 residues. With 2 bases removed from V and 0 bases from J, the gap between germline ends came to 10 bases. Germline V gives CDR1 SGHAT, CDR2 FQNNGV. CDR3 nucleotides: TGTGCCAGCAGCTTAAGGCCAGGACCAACTAATGAAAAACTGTTTTTT. Translating it yields CASSLRPGPTNEKLFF.

The rearrangement joins TRBV29-1 to TRBJ1-1; D is uncertain. Germline V gives CDR1 SQVTM, CDR2 ANQGSEA. Trimming stripped 1 base from V and 0 bases from J, with 3 bases between. The CDR3 runs to 12 residues. CDR3: CSVEVLNTEAFF. For the CDR3, the DNA is TGCAGCGTTGAAGTCCTGAACACTGAAGCTTTCTTT.

Here the CDR3 reads CASSPLLQGPNEKLFF. The CDR3 nucleotides are TGTGCCAGCTCACCACTATTACAGGGCCCAAATGAAAAACTGTTTTTT. The rearrangement joins TRBV18 to TRBJ1-4; D possibly corresponds to TRBD1 (6 bases). Germline CDR1 reads KGHSH; CDR2 reads LQKENI. The CDR3 totals 16 residues. The V end lost 1 base, the J end lost 5 bases, and 14 bases lay between the germline ends. Complete variable domain (other parts from reference TRBV18 and TRBJ1-4): NAGVMQNPRHLVRRRGQEARLRCSPMKGHSHVYWYRQLPEEGLKFMVYLQKENIIDESGMPKERFSAEFPKEGPSILRIQQVVRGDSAAYFCASSPLLQGPNEKLFFGSGTQLSVL.

The chain joins TRBV2 to TRBJ2-2, with 7 bases fitting TRBD2. This CDR3 is 15 amino acids long. Trimming removed 2 bases from V and 7 bases from J; junction bases left unmatched: 7. Germline V gives CDR1 SNHLY, CDR2 FYNNEI. The CDR3: CASSESRGGSGELFF. The CDR3 region has the DNA TGTGCCAGCAGTGAAAGTCGCGGGGGAAGCGGGGAGCTGTTTTTT.

V and J are TRBV10-3 and TRBJ1-1, with unresolved D. The CDR3 runs to 13 residues. V shed 1 base and J shed 4 bases, with 7 bases lying between them. Germline assignment: CDR1 ENHRY and CDR2 SYGVKD. For the CDR3, the DNA is TGTGCCATCAGTGAGTTATTGGGCACTGAAGCTTTCTTT. It yields the protein CAISELLGTEAFF.